The 20 T cell receptor beta chains reported below all come from one sample, sequenced in a study of chemoradiotherapy in HPV16-positive cancers. Profiled with immunoSEQ multiplex PCR; TCRdb holds only in-frame clones, not every one. The data hold 55,000 to 85,000 clones, with 88% observed a single time. The sample here was blood, taken from a patient who underwent chemoradiotherapy. All receptors come from a human donor with HPV-associated anogenital cancer.

The chain uses TRBV19 and TRBJ2-3; TRBD1 might be the D (6 bases). The CDR3 is 15 residues long. CDR1 is LNHDA, CDR2 SQIVND, per germline (reference sequence). The V gene lost 6 bases and the J gene lost 3 bases, with 16 bases spanning the gap. CDR3 residues: CASSSDRLGTDTQYF. CDR3 sequence (DNA): TGTGCCAGTAGCTCAGACAGGCTGGGGACAGATACGCAGTATTTT. The whole variable domain, remainder taken from reference TRBV19 and TRBJ2-3, is DGGITQSPKYLFRKEGQNVTLSCEQNLNHDAMYWYRQDPGQGLRLIYYSQIVNDFQKGDIAEGYSVSREKKESFPLTVTSAQKNPTAFYLCASSSDRLGTDTQYFGPGTRLTVL.

The chain is built from TRBV18 and TRBJ1-2; no definite D call. V was clipped by 6 bases and J by 2 bases, with 22 bases between them. There are 17 residues in the CDR3. Germline V gene sequence: CDR1 KGHSH, CDR2 LQKENI. The DNA for the CDR3 is TGTGCCAGCTCCCCTAAACCATCCACGAGGGAAAACTATGGCTACACCTTC. Translated, it gives CASSPKPSTRENYGYTF.

The chain links TRBV9 to TRBJ2-4; no firm D call. The CDR3 has 14 amino acids. The V gene lost 2 bases and the J gene lost 5 bases, with 11 bases spanning the gap. CDR1 and CDR2 from the germline V gene are SGDLS and YYNGEE. This CDR3 reads CASSVSSWENIQYF. Written as DNA, the CDR3 is TGTGCCAGCAGCGTTTCTTCTTGGGAAAACATTCAGTACTTC.

This CDR3 reads CASSYVLGNTEAFF. The CDR3 coding sequence is TGTGCCAGCAGTTACGTCTTAGGGAACACTGAAGCTTTCTTT. The chain employs TRBV6-5 and TRBJ1-1; D is uncertain. Trimming left V 2 bases short and J 1 base short, with 8 bases between. The CDR3 is 14 amino acids. CDR1 and CDR2 from the germline V gene are MNHEY and SVGAGI.

V usage is TRBV6-1 and J usage is TRBJ2-5; 11 positions match TRBD2. V gave up 6 bases and J gave up 5 bases; unmatched junction bases: 5. This CDR3 has 14 residues. Germline CDR1 is MNHNS and CDR2 is SASEGT. CDR3 in DNA: TGTGCCAGCAGAATAGCGGGGGGGAGCGAGACCCAGTACTTC. Its protein is CASRIAGGSETQYF.

CDR3 DNA: TGTGCCAGTAGTCCTGGCCAGAGAATCGACCACCTTCGAAGAGAGCAGTACTTC. Translating it yields CASSPGQRIDHLRREQYF. This chain connects TRBV19 to TRBJ2-7; no clear D gene. The CDR3 spans 18 residues. With 5 bases removed from V and 7 bases from J, the gap between germline ends came to 30 bases. Looked up from germline, CDR1 is LNHDA and CDR2 is SQIVND (reference sequence).

The chain recombines TRBV29-1 with TRBJ1-1; 8 bases are shared with TRBD1. The CDR3 consists of 13 residues. V gave up 6 bases and J gave up 2 bases; unmatched junction bases: 5. From germline, CDR1 is SQVTM and CDR2 ANQGSEA. The CDR3 is CSVEGQVNTEAFF. The CDR3 bases are TGCAGCGTGGAGGGACAGGTCAACACTGAAGCTTTCTTT.

The rearrangement uses TRBV5-6 and TRBJ1-4, with 8 bases aligning to TRBD1. Germline V gives CDR1 SGHDT, CDR2 YYEEEE. V trimming: 4 bases; J trimming: 8 bases; junction bases outside the gene matches: 7. The CDR3 contains 14 residues. In DNA form, the CDR3 reads TGTGCCAGCAGCCGAGGGCAGGGGGCCGAAAAACTGTTTTTT. Protein product: CASSRGQGAEKLFF.

V and J are TRBV30 and TRBJ2-3; TRBD1 matches 9 bases. This CDR3 is 15 amino acids long. The junction had 7 bases not matched to a gene; V was cut back by 3 bases and J by 3 bases. Germline V lookup: CDR1 GTSNPN, CDR2 SVGIG (reference sequence). The CDR3 bases are TGTGCCTGGAGCCCGGGACAGGGTGCGACAGATACGCAGTATTTT. It specifies CAWSPGQGATDTQYF.

The chain links TRBV5-8 to TRBJ1-1; no clear D gene. The CDR3 is 16 residues long. V lost 0 bases to trimming and J lost 7 bases, with 19 bases between them. Germline assignment: CDR1 SGHTS and CDR2 YDEGEE. The CDR3 region has the DNA TGTGCCAGCAGCTTGGAGGACGGGCGCAGAGGTGTTGAAGCTTTCTTT. It translates to CASSLEDGRRGVEAFF.

The rearrangement joins TRBV2 to TRBJ1-2; no clear D. Germline CDR1 SNHLY, CDR2 FYNNEI. Trimming stripped 4 bases from V and 0 bases from J, with 12 bases between. CDR3 length equals 15 residues. CDR3 coding DNA: TGTGCCAGCAGTGGAAGGGAACTCACTAACTATGGCTACACCTTC. It codes for CASSGRELTNYGYTF. The full variable domain, its missing parts supplied by reference TRBV2 and TRBJ1-2, is EPEVTQTPSHQVTQMGQEVILRCVPISNHLYFYWYRQILGQKVEFLVSFYNNEISEKSEIFDDQFSVERPDGSNFTLKIRSTKLEDSAMYFCASSGRELTNYGYTFGSGTRLTVV.

The rearrangement links TRBV28 to TRBJ1-5; 9 nucleotides line up with TRBD1. Germline V gives CDR1 MDHEN, CDR2 SYDVKM. The V gene end was trimmed by 4 bases and the J gene end by 7 bases; junction bases not matched to a gene: 8. The CDR3 runs to 15 residues. CDR3 sequence reads: CASSSSGTGLQPQHF. The DNA for the CDR3 is TGTGCCAGCAGTTCCTCCGGGACAGGGTTGCAGCCCCAGCATTTT.

V usage is TRBV19 and J usage is TRBJ1-2; no clear D. Trimming removed 3 bases from V and 8 bases from J, with 13 bases in between. This CDR3 contains 13 residues. Germline CDR1 and CDR2: LNHDA and SQIVND (reference sequence). The CDR3 DNA is TGTGCCAGTAGTATGTCAAGGGCCGGAGGCTACACCTTC. Its protein is CASSMSRAGGYTF.

V usage is TRBV28 and J usage is TRBJ2-5; TRBD1 might be the D (6 bases). The germline V and J ends were trimmed by 4 bases and 2 bases, with 17 bases remaining between them. The CDR3 is 16 residues long. Germline CDR1 is MDHEN and CDR2 is SYDVKM. CDR3 amino acids: CASSSSGVPLQETQYF. The CDR3 DNA is TGTGCCAGCAGTTCCTCAGGGGTTCCCCTACAAGAGACCCAGTACTTC.

The genes are TRBV5-1 and TRBJ2-1; 9 nucleotides match TRBD2. This CDR3 contains 17 residues. Germline CDR1 and CDR2: SGHRS and YFSETQ. V gave up 0 bases and J gave up 0 bases; unmatched junction bases: 4. CDR3 amino acids: CASSLGVAGASYNEQFF. The CDR3 DNA follows: TGCGCCAGCAGCTTGGGAGTAGCGGGGGCCTCCTACAATGAGCAGTTCTTC.

The chain couples TRBV14 to TRBJ1-1, with 9 bases lining up with TRBD1. The CDR3 spans 15 residues. Germline CDR1 and CDR2: SGHDN and FVKESK. J gave up 4 bases and V 4 bases, and 7 bases lay outside the gene matches. CDR3 residues: CASSLRQGGSTEAFF. Here the CDR3 DNA reads TGTGCCAGCAGCCTCCGACAGGGGGGAAGCACTGAAGCTTTCTTT.

The gene calls are TRBV6-1 and TRBJ2-7, with D tentatively TRBD1 or TRBD2 (5 bases each). Trimming left V 4 bases short and J 4 bases short, with 14 bases between. The CDR3 loop spans 14 amino acids. Per the germline V gene, CDR1 is MNHNS and CDR2 is SASEGT. The CDR3 region is CASSVGTGIYEQYF. CDR3 in DNA: TGTGCCAGCAGTGTTGGGACCGGGATATACGAGCAGTACTTC.

This chain joins TRBV25-1 and TRBJ2-7; the match to TRBD2 covers 8 bases. The CDR3 contains 14 residues. CDR1 is MGHDK, CDR2 SYGVNS, per germline. V lost 3 bases, J lost 3 bases, and 4 bases stayed unmatched. Here the CDR3 DNA reads TGTGCCAGCAGTGACGGGGGGGAGCTCTACGAGCAGTACTTC. Translated: CASSDGGELYEQYF.

This clone was seen a single time. CDR3: CASTGGLKVYEQYF. In nucleotides, the CDR3 is TGTGCCAGCACAGGGGGGCTAAAAGTCTACGAGCAGTACTTC. The chain has TRBV2 and TRBJ2-7; D is perhaps TRBD1 (7 bases). The germline gives CDR1 SNHLY, CDR2 FYNNEI. V gave up 7 bases and J gave up 3 bases, with 16 bases separating them. The CDR3 totals 14 residues.

The genes are TRBV7-2 and TRBJ1-6; D unclear. Germline CDR1 SGHTA, CDR2 FQGNSA. The V gene lost 5 bases and the J gene lost 2 bases, with 13 bases spanning the gap. The length of the CDR3 is 16 residues. In DNA form, the CDR3 reads TGTGCCAGCAGCCGGCCCCGTCGCACCTATAATTCACCCCTCCACTTT. Translation: CASSRPRRTYNSPLHF.